In its sample, the clone carrying this T cell receptor (beta chain) was seen many times. The CDR3 is 18 amino acids. The V end lost 0 bases, the J end lost 5 bases, and 22 bases lay between the germline ends. Per germline, CDR1 LGHNA and CDR2 YNFKEQ. Molecular barcoded adaptors covering alpha/delta and beta/gamma chains were used on about 390 ng RNA. TCRdb reprocessed the reads with MiXCR, giving one entry per CDR3 protein. This sample has some 80,000 distinct CDR3 sequences, with over 9% found just once. These data are taken from a study of read filtering for tumor transcriptome and immune sequencing. Study summary: R-ISS stage counts were eight or nine for I, roughly 16 for II, six or seven for III. Whole-transcriptome libraries were prepared after DNase treatment. TCR-mapped reads were about 4.05 to 10.27 million with IR-seq versus about 80 to 1273 with RNA-seq.

Bone marrow was sampled from every patient at the time of active disease. This sequence joins TRBV4-2 and TRBJ2-5, with a weak D call TRBD2 (6 bases). The source of this sequence is a donor older than 35 with multiple myeloma. Sequences were obtained from a population of CD138-negative cells sorted from bone marrow. CDR3 in DNA: TGTGCCAGCAGCCAAGAGGCGGCGGGGTCTAGAGTGTGGGAGACCCAGTACTTC. Translating it yields CASSQEAAGSRVWETQYF.